Given below is one T cell receptor beta chain in context. Its binding antigen is unknown. The input lacks base qualities; no much larger clone sits a single base away. The sample is drawn from a study of cytomegalovirus exposure and HLA in healthy donors (dated by TCRdb to the late 2010s). About the full investigation: An earlier analysis of more than 550 of the donors reported roughly 300 Gb of sequence data and 100 million to 120 million unique TCR beta sequences obtained from around 190 million T cells. Roughly 300 gigabases of sequencing data and around 87 million unique TCR sequences were included in an early release covering about 620 HLA-typed donors. Of the approximately 370 genotyped donors, roughly 76% were placed in the genetic ancestry cluster associated with self-reported Caucasian donors. The study aimed to test whether signatures of past pathogen exposure could be identified by cataloging public T cell receptors. The study profiled the T cell repertoires of approximately 700 subjects by immunosequencing and related them to cytomegalovirus serostatus. In addition to the first cohort of roughly 700 subjects, a separate validation cohort of 120 different subjects was used. High-throughput TCR immunosequencing, statistical association of individual TCRs with disease status, and machine learning were combined to predict cytomegalovirus infection status. A later analysis re-examined previously published TCR beta repertoires from about 670 donors and added high-resolution HLA genotyping to investigate patterns of TCR occurrence. In the later analysis, no new phenotypic data were used to find candidate immune exposures; instead, reliance was placed on TCR beta sequences and their occurrence across donors. An earlier analysis of 587 of the donors used high-throughput TCR beta sequencing to judge whether each TCR beta V gene segment behaved as functional or pseudogenic. Donor age, sex, ethnicity and CMV serostatus were compiled alongside the repertoire data. Genome-wide SNP genotypes for about 65% of the roughly 700 donors were used in a later genetic analysis, which treated that subset as a discovery cohort. Every repertoire in the discovery cohort had been generated on one and the same sequencing platform. Class I and class II HLA loci were covered by the typing at four-digit resolution. Typing coverage differed by locus: A, B, C, DRB1 and DQB1 were typed in about 620-640 donors, DQA1 in roughly 500, DPA1 in around 580, and DPB1 in just under 490. About five DR-DQ haplotypes were treated as single units for association and clustering because of strong linkage in the cohort. Among 300 to 500 genotyped donors of the cohort, an average of approximately 220,000 unique TCR beta nucleotide sequences was sequenced per donor, of which 15% to 20% were non-productive. What the work shows at the level of the full study, not this receptor alone: An earlier analysis of approximately 540 of the donors showed that most TCR beta V segments appeared in productive rearrangements either about 87% or about 30% of the time, which broadly matched IMGT annotations. Linkage disequilibrium might explain the correlated functional status among segregating V segments, but an unknown experimental factor could not be excluded. In this cohort, only TCR beta chains were sequenced, and detectable features were limited by the absence of alpha or paired-chain data. In vitro tests confirmed that a few of the cytomegalovirus-associated TCR beta chains recognize cytomegalovirus antigens. Assigning TCR associations to individual alleles was difficult when HLA alleles, especially DR and DQ, strongly co-occurred. An association between a missense DCLRE1C variant and V-gene and J-gene trimming of TCR beta chains was found in a later genetic analysis and replicated in an independent cohort. While some public TCRs were present in many individuals, most TCR sequences turned up only very rarely across donors. A further reported finding was that TCR beta sequences accurately predicted the HLA-A and HLA-B alleles for most subjects in the first cohort. The study listed approximately 150 TCR beta chains as associated with cytomegalovirus. Specific HLA alleles were associated with roughly 16,000 TCR beta sequences at a false discovery rate of 0.05 in a later analysis. Presence/absence analyses assumed roughly uniform sequencing depth across donors, an assumption that may not hold. Immune exposure information for the cohort was limited to CMV serostatus. HLA typing was unavailable for some donors at each locus, so association tests used only the typed subset. A later analysis found that most CMV-associated TCR beta chains appeared HLA-restricted, with HLA associations seemingly driven largely by CMV exposure. The earlier analysis of approximately 560 of the donors excluded around 17 rarely observed V segments, including chromosome 9 orphons, because counts were too low. A later analysis found that HLA-associated TCR beta chains were more clonally expanded and had lower generation probabilities than equally common non-associated chains. A later analysis reported that several top co-occurrence clusters appeared linked to parvovirus B19, influenza, CMV and Epstein-Barr virus. Because the 87-base-pair reads could not distinguish some IMGT-functional V segments, including TRBV6-2 and TRBV6-3, those segments were excluded. In both the original and validation cohorts, the classifier was reported to diagnose cytomegalovirus status with high specificity and sensitivity. A later genetic analysis reported fewer N-insertions in productive TCRs among donors in an Asian-associated ancestry cluster than the approximately 700-donor mean. According to a later analysis, TCR association rates differed among HLA loci, with DRB1 alleles showing the most associated TCRs and HLA-C alleles showing the fewest. The sequencing pipeline was judged likely to have produced a cluster of highly shared sequence variants as a technical artifact. The authors suggested that the approach could potentially be extended to other disease states and immunological phenotypes.

The cohort was made up of around 720 healthy bone marrow donors. At the time of sampling, all cohort members were nominally healthy, though unrecorded immune exposures were likely present. The donor was CMV seronegative and belonged to the group of 380 or so seronegative cohort members. Each donor provided a peripheral blood sample, and peripheral blood mononuclear cells were used for TCR beta sequencing. Genomic DNA extraction from the blood cell samples was performed with the Qiagen DNeasy Blood Extraction Kit. Libraries were made using the immunoSEQ multiplex PCR assay. A mixture of 60 forward primers for TCR Vbeta segments and 13 reverse primers for TCR Jbeta segments was used in the multiplex PCR. The CDR3 region of rearranged TCR beta genes was amplified from genomic DNA with a multiplex PCR assay. The Illumina HiSeq System was used to sequence the amplified TCR beta libraries as 87-base-pair reads. On the authors' methods: Across the 500 to 850 repertoires, a later analysis counted 80 million or so unique TCR beta chains, around 11 million of which were shared by at least two donors. A nearest-neighbor algorithm error-corrected the raw reads and collapsed the reads into unique sequences, merging closely related sequences to remove PCR and sequencing errors. Alignment of CDR3 sequences to IMGT reference sequences was used to assign V, D and J gene segments. For a sequence to be retained, a match of at least six nucleotides was required to both a V gene segment and a J gene segment. Rearrangements were classified as productive when the CDR3 lacked stop codons and remained in frame with V and J, and all other rearrangements were classified as non-productive. CDR3 was defined according to IMGT convention as the region running from the second conserved V-encoded cysteine to the conserved J-encoded phenylalanine. The earlier analysis of about 610 of the donors excluded any sequence lacking an unambiguous match to a single V gene segment. In an earlier analysis of 587 of the donors, V segments were called functional above 56.7% productive rearrangements and were called segregating when the between-donor standard deviation exceeded 5%. A statistical classification framework was built for diagnosing cytomegalovirus status from the catalog of TCR beta chain sequences. A later analysis assigned V and J genes by comparing TCR nucleotide sequences with IMGT/GENE-DB human TR gene sequences. Using the TCRdist pipeline, a later analysis assigned CDR3 sequences along with most-parsimonious VDJ recombination scenarios. In a later analysis, each TCR beta chain was defined by its CDR3 amino acid sequence together with its V-gene family, and reads without a unique V-gene family were excluded. In a later analysis, 500 to 700 highly shared, low-generation-probability nucleotide sequences were removed to address suspected cross-contamination and a sequencing artifact. In a later analysis, a clonal expansion index was calculated for each public chain from normalized within-repertoire ranks of inferred template counts. In a later analysis, generation probabilities were computed with a VDJ recombination model fitted to out-of-frame rearrangements, and the resulting probabilities were checked against IGoR. Hypergeometric tests were used in a later analysis to score TCR-TCR, TCR-HLA and TCR-CMV co-occurrence, with a repertoire-size bias correction applied to the TCR pairs. False discovery rates were estimated in a later analysis by permuting HLA or CMV assignments 20 times. In a later analysis, co-occurring TCRs were grouped using DBSCAN, and TCRdist sequence similarity was added for clustering within HLA-allele-positive subsets. Repertoires with fewer than 30,000 or more than 120,000 public chains were left out of co-occurrence clustering, as were five repertoires with anomalous nucleotide sharing. Drawn from immuneACCESS, this table holds only the in-frame rearrangements with V and J called that TCRdb kept. Clones are partly lost; checked studies trace under half to an unresolved V gene and leave the rest unexplained. The V and J calls and clone size come from that table; D and trimming were worked out from the DNA. The sample contains 100,000 to 150,000 clones, about 86% of them found a single time. 0.7% of the sample goes to the ten largest clones.

The CDR3 runs 15 residues from the cysteine to the phenylalanine. The read is trimmed to its CDR3 DNA, 45 bases read in frame from base 1. V gives up 5 bases and J gives up 0 bases, and the segment between their germline ends measures 13 bases. Recombination joined TRBV6-7 with TRBJ1-1, with TRBD1 perhaps the D gene, on 5 matching bases. TRBV6-7 is treated as an ORF (open reading frame) with a function not yet certain. This receptor was taken from a young man in good health and CMV-seronegative. Sequenced: PBMCs. The CDR3 region: CASSEGGVMNTEAFF. The DNA sequence reads TGTGCCAGCAGTGAGGGAGGGGTTATGAACACTGAAGCTTTCTTT.